Described below is a single TCR beta chain sequence and its context. This CDR3 contains 14 residues. Trimming shortened V by 2 bases and J by 4 bases, and 11 bases separated the two germline ends. Germline V gene data show CDR1 as MNHNY and CDR2 as SVGAGI (reference sequence). Per the original data handling: Using reference gene primer amplification, nucleated cell counts were estimated. TCRdb keeps only in-frame clones here, not all; method: immunoSEQ multiplex PCR. V, J and clone size derive from that table, while D and trimming were established from the DNA sequence. The sample has fewer than 400,000 clones, around 90% seen once; the top ten hold about 18%. Cohort 3 recovery required two negative PCRs, clearance, or symptom resolution. The sample originates from a study of blood T cell repertoires in COVID-19. Study background: Acute and convalescent COVID-19 specimens originated in the United States, Italy and Spain.

This sequence was found in a woman in her 30s who had recovered from COVID-19. V and J are TRBV6-6 and TRBJ1-1; D possibly corresponds to TRBD1 (5 bases). The sequencing input was PBMCs or T cells enriched from blood (not recorded which). This CDR3 is CASSYARAITEAFF. In DNA form, the CDR3 reads TGTGCCAGCAGTTACGCCAGGGCGATCACTGAAGCTTTCTTT.